These 29 T cell receptor beta chains were all obtained from the same sample, sequenced in a study of identical twins. TCRdb re-analysed the 5' RACE reads in MiXCR, keeping a single row per CDR3 protein. The repertoire holds about 790,000 distinct CDR3 sequences, with roughly 18% as singletons. This same sample was also taken into another study, of T cells expressing NK-cell markers.

Sequencing used PBMCs. These receptors originate from a woman in her late teens or twenties in good health.

The V call is TRBV20-1, the J call TRBJ2-7; D may be TRBD1 or TRBD2 (5 bases each). V lost 4 bases and J 4 bases, leaving 14 bases between the germline ends. Germline-derived CDR1 and CDR2 are DFQATT and SNEGSKA (reference sequence). This CDR3 contains 13 residues. CDR3 DNA: TGCAGTGCTATTCCCGGGACCTCTTACGAGCAGTACTTC. Its protein product is CSAIPGTSYEQYF.

The chain recombines TRBV2 with TRBJ2-7; possibly TRBD1 for D (5 bases). CDR1 and CDR2 from the germline V gene are SNHLY and FYNNEI. There are 14 residues in the CDR3. Trimming took off 7 bases at V and 1 base at J, with 14 bases between the two ends. The CDR3 spells CASNPDMASYEQYF. The CDR3 DNA sequence: TGTGCCAGCAACCCGGACATGGCATCCTACGAGCAGTACTTC.

This clonotype has more than one count but fewer than ten. The V call is TRBV27, the J call TRBJ2-1; no definite D call. The CDR3 is 16 residues long. Germline V gene lookup returns CDR1 MNHEY and CDR2 SMNVEV (reference sequence). Trimming removed 5 bases at V and 6 bases at J, with 20 bases between. For the CDR3, the DNA is TGTGCCAGCAGTCAGCTTTGGCGGTCTTCGTTCAATGAGCAGTTCTTC. Translation: CASSQLWRSSFNEQFF.

The chain carries TRBV7-3 and TRBJ2-5, with D uncertain. CDR1 is SGHTA, CDR2 FQGTGA, per germline. Trimming cost V 6 bases and J 5 bases, with 19 bases left between them. This CDR3 comprises 15 residues. The CDR3: CASRAQMDGSETQYF. CDR3 DNA: TGTGCCAGCAGGGCGCAGATGGATGGGTCCGAGACCCAGTACTTC. Using reference TRBV7-3 and TRBJ2-5 for the parts outside the CDR3, the full variable domain is GAGVSQTPSNKVTEKGKYVELRCDPISGHTALYWYRQSLGQGPEFLIYFQGTGAADDSGLPNDRFFAVRPEGSVSTLKIQRTERGDSAVYLCASRAQMDGSETQYFGPGTRLLVL.

This clonotype was picked up a small number of times. This chain connects TRBV7-2 to TRBJ2-5; D uncertain. Germline V lookup: CDR1 SGHTA, CDR2 FQGNSA. V shed 5 bases and J shed 5 bases, with 6 bases lying between them. The CDR3 spans 11 residues. The CDR3 nucleotides are TGTGCCAGCAGCGACGCGGAGACCCAGTACTTC. Translating gives CASSDAETQYF.

This clonotype has just a few counts. The genes are TRBV3-1 and TRBJ2-7, with D perhaps TRBD2 (5 bases). The V gene lost 1 base and the J gene lost 4 bases, with 11 bases spanning the gap. Looked up from germline, CDR1 is LGHDT and CDR2 is YNNKEL (reference sequence). This CDR3 has 14 residues. CDR3 nucleotide sequence: TGTGCCAGCAGCCAAGCGGCAGGAGGATACGAGCAGTACTTC. Its translation is CASSQAAGGYEQYF.

The chain uses TRBV24-1 and TRBJ2-1, with 8 bases matching TRBD1. This CDR3 is 15 amino acids long. Unmatched junction bases numbered 4, after V lost 4 bases and J lost 3 bases. Per the germline V gene, CDR1 is KGHDR and CDR2 is SFDVKD. The CDR3 sequence: CATSDQDRGYNEQFF. The CDR3 nucleotides read TGTGCCACCAGTGACCAAGACAGGGGCTACAATGAGCAGTTCTTC.

This clonotype was detected only a few times. The chain carries TRBV7-2 and TRBJ2-7; 10 bases are shared with TRBD2. CDR1 is SGHTA and CDR2 is FQGNSA in the germline V gene. The CDR3 loop spans 15 amino acids. The junction had 6 bases not matched to a gene; V was cut back by 2 bases and J by 5 bases. The CDR3 nucleotides are TGTGCCAGCAGCTTAAAGCGGGAGGGGTCCCACGAGCAGTACTTC. This gives the protein CASSLKREGSHEQYF.

This clonotype was counted at least ten times. The chain is built from TRBV4-3 and TRBJ2-7; 8 nucleotides line up with TRBD2. The J segment lost 3 bases and the V segment lost 1 base, leaving 5 bases of the junction unmatched. This CDR3 contains 15 residues. Looked up from germline, CDR1 is LGHNA and CDR2 is YSLEER. The CDR3 protein is CASSQAGTRGYEQYF. The CDR3 DNA reads TGCGCCAGCAGCCAAGCCGGGACTAGGGGCTACGAGCAGTACTTC.

CDR3 sequence reads: CASSLLVGVPYEQYF. The DNA for the CDR3 is TGTGCCAGCAGTTTATTAGTTGGGGTCCCCTACGAGCAGTACTTC. The rearrangement links TRBV27 to TRBJ2-7; no clear D. This CDR3 contains 15 residues. Looked up from germline, CDR1 is MNHEY and CDR2 is SMNVEV (reference sequence). Between the trimmed V and J ends, which lost 1 base and 2 bases, there was a span of 12 bases.

The gene calls are TRBV6-5 and TRBJ1-3, with D unclear. Trimming took off 2 bases at V and 5 bases at J, with 13 bases between the two ends. Germline V gene data show CDR1 as MNHEY and CDR2 as SVGAGI. The CDR3 is made up of 15 amino acids. CDR3 nucleotide sequence: TGTGCCAGCAGTTACAAGTTTAACAGAAGAAACACCATATATTTT. As protein: CASSYKFNRRNTIYF.

The chain links TRBV5-1 to TRBJ2-2; the D gene could be TRBD1 or TRBD2 (5 bases each). The CDR3 is 15 residues long. Germline CDR1 is SGHRS and CDR2 is YFSETQ. V was clipped by 4 bases and J by 6 bases, with 16 bases between them. CDR3 protein: CASSGDLGSAGELFF. The CDR3, as DNA: TGCGCCAGCAGCGGGGACCTTGGTTCGGCCGGGGAGCTGTTTTTT.

The V gene is TRBV30, the J gene TRBJ2-1; 11 bases agree with TRBD2. Germline assignment: CDR1 GTSNPN and CDR2 SVGIG (reference sequence). The CDR3 consists of 15 residues. V lost 3 bases to trimming and J lost 1 base; unmatched junction nucleotides: 2. DNA of the CDR3: TGTGCCTGGAGCAGACTAGCGGGATCCTACAATGAGCAGTTCTTC. It yields the protein CAWSRLAGSYNEQFF.

The chain recombines TRBV20-1 with TRBJ1-1, with a tentative D call TRBD1 (5 bases). Germline CDR1 reads DFQATT; CDR2 reads SNEGSKA (reference sequence). The CDR3 is made up of 14 amino acids. Trimming took 6 bases from V and 3 from J, leaving 17 bases between them. The CDR3 spells CSAPRPGKDTEAFF. The CDR3 coding sequence is TGCAGTGCCCCTCGGCCAGGGAAGGACACTGAAGCTTTCTTT.

This clonotype showed up just a few times. The chain is built from TRBV29-1 and TRBJ2-3, with D uncertain. The length of the CDR3 is 15 residues. Germline-derived CDR1 and CDR2 are SQVTM and ANQGSEA. V lost 0 bases and J lost 5, with 15 bases in between. The CDR3 DNA follows: TGCAGCGTTGAAGATTATCGTAGTCTCGGAGATACGCAGTATTTT. It codes for CSVEDYRSLGDTQYF.

The rearrangement joins TRBV12-3 or TRBV12-4 to TRBJ1-1; maybe TRBD1 (5 bases). Trimming took off 1 base at V and 6 bases at J, with 9 bases between the two ends. This CDR3 spans 13 amino acids. The CDR3 region is CASSLGQWAEAFF. The CDR3 DNA follows: TGTGCCAGCAGTTTAGGACAGTGGGCTGAAGCTTTCTTT.

The J gene is TRBJ2-1, the V gene TRBV12-5; TRBD2 aligns across 7 bases. Per germline, CDR1 LGHNT and CDR2 FRNRAP. There are 15 residues in the CDR3. With V trimmed by 7 bases and J by 7 bases, 13 bases remained unmatched. The CDR3 sequence is CASAPVRGSENEQFF. CDR3 DNA sequence: TGTGCTAGTGCCCCGGTGCGGGGGAGTGAGAATGAGCAGTTCTTC. The entire variable domain, with the rest obtained from reference TRBV12-5 and TRBJ2-1, is as follows: DARVTQTPRHKVTEMGQEVTMRCQPILGHNTVFWYRQTMMQGLELLAYFRNRAPLDDSGMPKDRFSAEMPDATLATLKIQPSEPRDSAVYFCASAPVRGSENEQFFGPGTRLTVL.

This clonotype was counted between two and nine times. This rearrangement joins TRBV5-1 to TRBJ2-6; no reliable D call. This CDR3 spans 17 amino acids. Trimming stripped 4 bases from V and 0 bases from J, with 14 bases between. Germline values: CDR1 SGHRS, CDR2 YFSETQ. The chain's CDR3 is CASSRRALSSGANVLTF. The CDR3 DNA sequence: TGCGCCAGCAGCCGGCGTGCTTTGAGCTCTGGGGCCAACGTCCTGACTTTC.

The chain has TRBV2 and TRBJ1-1; TRBD1 matches at 9 bases. This CDR3 is built from 15 residues. J lost 1 base, V lost 6 bases, and 6 bases had no gene match. CDR1 is SNHLY and CDR2 is FYNNEI in the germline V gene. This chain's CDR3 is CASREGQGWNTEAFF. The CDR3 DNA reads TGTGCCAGCAGAGAGGGACAGGGTTGGAACACTGAAGCTTTCTTT.

The chain has TRBV2 and TRBJ2-5; the match to TRBD2 covers 11 bases. V lost 6 bases, J lost 4 bases, and 1 base stayed unmatched. The CDR3 extends over 13 amino acids. Germline V CDR1 and CDR2: SNHLY, FYNNEI. The CDR3 spells CASRGTSGETQYF. CDR3 nucleotides: TGTGCCAGCAGGGGGACTAGCGGAGAGACCCAGTACTTC.

This clonotype occurred a few times. The rearrangement uses TRBV2 and TRBJ2-1; TRBD2 aligns across 14 bases. Germline V lookup: CDR1 SNHLY, CDR2 FYNNEI. The CDR3 is made up of 17 amino acids. The J segment lost 10 bases and the V segment lost 1 base, leaving 9 bases of the junction unmatched. This CDR3 is CASSEVFGLAGGEEQFF. The CDR3 nucleotides read TGTGCCAGCAGTGAAGTTTTCGGACTAGCGGGAGGAGAGGAGCAGTTCTTC.

This chain joins TRBV18 and TRBJ2-4; D is possibly TRBD1 (5 bases). The V gene's germline CDR1 is KGHSH and CDR2 LQKENI. The V end was cut by 4 bases, the J end by 5 bases, with 12 bases between. The CDR3 length is 14 residues. CDR3 nucleotides: TGTGCCAGCTCACTAAGGGGCCTCCAAAACATTCAGTACTTC. This sequence encodes CASSLRGLQNIQYF.

This clonotype has a handful of counts. This rearrangement joins TRBV2 to TRBJ2-6; the D is unclear. There are 13 residues in the CDR3. V was clipped by 1 base and J by 13 bases, with 11 bases between them. Germline values: CDR1 SNHLY, CDR2 FYNNEI. The CDR3 coding sequence is TGTGCCAGCAGTGAAGTCTCGGGTGAGGTCCTGACTTTC. Encoded protein: CASSEVSGEVLTF.

The V call is TRBV7-9, the J call TRBJ2-1, with D possibly TRBD2 on 6 matching bases. The CDR3 loop spans 14 amino acids. With 6 bases removed from V and 5 bases from J, the gap between germline ends came to 14 bases. Germline-derived CDR1 and CDR2 are SEHNR and FQNEAQ (reference sequence). In nucleotides, the CDR3 is TGTGCCAGCAGGCATGGCGGGATAAACAATGAGCAGTTCTTC. Its translation: CASRHGGINNEQFF.

Turning to this clonotype: This may be a read error: a much more frequent sequence differs by one nucleotide. The chain recombines TRBV28 with TRBJ1-2; D gene unclear. The CDR3 sequence is 11 residues long. CDR1 is MDHEN, CDR2 SYDVKM, per germline. The V gene lost 5 bases and the J gene lost 4 bases, with 5 bases spanning the gap. CDR3 in amino acids: CASSDLYGYTF. CDR3 bases: TGTGCCAGCAGTGACCTCTATGGCTACACCTTC.

This clonotype was counted at least ten times. The V call is TRBV5-1, the J call TRBJ2-3; the D is unclear. Deletions cut 0 bases from V and 4 bases from J, with 12 bases between. The CDR3 runs to 15 residues. In germline, CDR1 is SGHRS, CDR2 YFSETQ. The DNA for the CDR3 is TGCGCCAGCAGCTTGGGCGTGCGCATCGCAGATACGCAGTATTTT. Translating gives CASSLGVRIADTQYF.

The chain is built from TRBV10-3 and TRBJ1-4, with D perhaps TRBD1 (6 bases). V was cut by 4 bases and J by 8 bases, with 14 bases left in between. The CDR3 length is 14 residues. Germline V gene data show CDR1 as ENHRY and CDR2 as SYGVKD. The CDR3, as DNA: TGTGCCATCAGTGGAAACCCAGGGGAAGAAAAACTGTTTTTT. Amino acid sequence: CAISGNPGEEKLFF.

This clonotype was found a few times. This chain links TRBV20-1 with TRBJ2-7, with D unresolved. The CDR3 loop spans 13 amino acids. The ends were cut back, 0 bases at V and 2 bases at J, with 8 bases in the middle. The germline V gene encodes CDR1 DFQATT and CDR2 SNEGSKA (reference sequence). CDR3 loop: CSARERLTYEQYF. The CDR3 coding sequence is TGCAGTGCTAGAGAACGCCTTACCTACGAGCAGTACTTC.

A few counts support this clonotype. The genes are TRBV27 and TRBJ2-7; possible D gene TRBD1, 7 bases. The CDR3 loop spans 13 amino acids. The V end lost 3 bases, the J end lost 6 bases, and 12 bases lay between the germline ends. The germline V gene has CDR1 MNHEY and CDR2 SMNVEV (reference sequence). CDR3 in amino acids: CASSLVQGGEQYF. The CDR3 DNA reads TGTGCCAGCAGTTTGGTTCAGGGGGGCGAGCAGTACTTC.